Listed below are T cell receptor beta chains from one sample, sequenced in a study of blood T cells in healthy people across ages. TCRdb passed the 5' RACE reads through MiXCR, listing each CDR3 protein once. The sample holds around 990,000 distinct CDR3 sequences, roughly two fifths seen once. The sample taken for sequencing was blood. The receptor set was obtained from a man aged 18-30 years in good health. The CDR3 runs from the conserved cysteine through the conserved F or W. The D gene is left open where the match is weak. Where a row states a size, it is once, few, many or the class of an expanded clone; other rows omit it.

J gene,V gene,clone size,D gene,CDR3 DNA,CDR3 protein
TRBJ2-1,TRBV12-3/TRBV12-4,few,NA,TGTGCCAGCAGTCGACACGGACTACAAAGCTCCTACAATGAGCAGTTCTTC,CASSRHGLQSSYNEQFF
TRBJ2-5,TRBV30,few,TRBD1,TGTGCCTGGGCGACAGGGCGTGGGGAGCAGTACTTC,CAWATGRGEQYF
TRBJ1-1,TRBV15,few,TRBD1,TGTGCCACCAGCGTACTCCAGGGGGACACTGAAGCTTTCTTT,CATSVLQGDTEAFF
TRBJ1-2,TRBV20-1,few,NA,TGCAGTGCTAGACCTCCTAGGGGGGAGGACTATGGCTACACCTTC,CSARPPRGEDYGYTF
TRBJ2-1,TRBV9,NA,TRBD2,TGTGCCAGCAGCACCGGGACTAGCGGGGACCTTTACAATGAGCAGTTCTTC,CASSTGTSGDLYNEQFF
TRBJ2-3,TRBV9,NA,NA,TGTGCCAGCAGCGTAGGTCCTACCCCGGCCACAGATACGCAGTATTTT,CASSVGPTPATDTQYF
TRBJ2-3,TRBV2,NA,TRBD2,TGTGCCAGCATCCTAAGCGGGGCCCCCTCTAATACGCAGTATTTT,CASILSGAPSNTQYF
TRBJ2-5,TRBV9,NA,NA,TGTGCCAGCAGCCCTAATACAAGGACCCAGTACTTC,CASSPNTRTQYF
TRBJ2-7,TRBV7-2,NA,TRBD2,TGTGCCAGCAGCCCCCGTCCCGGGACTAACTACGAGCAGTACTTC,CASSPRPGTNYEQYF
TRBJ2-1,TRBV6-1,NA,NA,TGTGCCAGCAGTGCTTTACCGACGAGCTCCTACAATGAGCAGTTCTTC,CASSALPTSSYNEQFF
TRBJ2-1,TRBV11-2,NA,NA,TGTGCCAGCAGCCCCGACGGTTTCAGATACAATGAGCAGTTCTTC,CASSPDGFRYNEQFF
TRBJ2-3,TRBV10-3,NA,NA,TGTGCCATCAGTGAGTCGAATAGCGGAGGGATGGATACGCAGTATTTT,CAISESNSGGMDTQYF
TRBJ2-7,TRBV15,NA,NA,TGTGCCACCAGCAGAGATAAGGGAAGGGGCTCGCCGGATTACGAGCAGTACTTC,CATSRDKGRGSPDYEQYF
TRBJ2-2,TRBV5-1,NA,NA,TGCGCCAGCAGCTTGGGGCGGACACTTAACACCGGGGAGCTGTTTTTT,CASSLGRTLNTGELFF
TRBJ2-3,TRBV15,few,TRBD1,TGTGCCACCAGCAGTGGGGACAGCCCCACCACAGATACGCAGTATTTT,CATSSGDSPTTDTQYF
TRBJ2-1,TRBV5-1,NA,TRBD1,TGCGCCAGCAGCTTGGCCGAAGGACAGGGATTGGATGAGCAGTTCTTC,CASSLAEGQGLDEQFF
TRBJ2-5,TRBV10-3,NA,NA,TGTGCCATCAGTGCCCCGGGGCGCCAAGAGACCCAGTACTTC,CAISAPGRQETQYF
TRBJ1-1,TRBV2,few,NA,TGTGCCAGCAGTGAATTCCGCGGGGCGGCTTTCTTT,CASSEFRGAAFF
TRBJ1-5,TRBV6-1,once,NA,TGTGCCAGCAGTGTAGGGGTTCGGCCCCAGCATTTT,CASSVGVRPQHF
TRBJ2-1,TRBV6-5,few,NA,TGTGCCAGCAGTTACCCCCGGAATAATAGGGGGGCCGGCAATGAGCAGTTCTTC,CASSYPRNNRGAGNEQFF